The 24 T cell receptor beta chains in this list originate from one sample, sequenced in a study of blood T cell repertoires in COVID-19. Only in-frame clones appear in the TCRdb table, and some are missing; sequencing was by immunoSEQ multiplex PCR. Of about 280,000 clones in the sample, 85% to 90% were seen once. The specimen sequenced was peripheral blood. These receptor sequences come from a man aged 40-55 years with acute or convalescent COVID-19.

The chain carries TRBV24-1 and TRBJ2-5; 7 bases fit TRBD2. After removal of 2 bases from V and 6 bases from J, the junction contained 8 bases not matched to a gene. CDR3 length: 15 residues. The germline CDR1 and CDR2 sequences are KGHDR and SFDVKD. CDR3 coding DNA: TGTGCCACCAGTGATTACTGGGGGGGAAAAAAGACCCAGTACTTC. Amino acids: CATSDYWGGKKTQYF.

The rearrangement links TRBV20-1 to TRBJ1-1, with D hard to call. The CDR3 spans 14 residues. Per the germline V gene, CDR1 is DFQATT and CDR2 is SNEGSKA (reference sequence). V gave up 3 bases and J gave up 0 bases, with 11 bases separating them. The CDR3 DNA is TGCAGTGCTAGTGATCCGGGGATGAACACTGAAGCTTTCTTT. Its protein product is CSASDPGMNTEAFF.

The chain combines TRBV27 with TRBJ1-2; 9 bases are a match to TRBD1. CDR1 is MNHEY, CDR2 SMNVEV, per germline (reference sequence). The CDR3 loop spans 15 amino acids. Trimming cost V 5 bases and J 4 bases; bases outside gene matches: 8. Written as DNA, the CDR3 is TGTGCCAGCAGTCCCGGACAGGGGATCAGCTATGGCTACACCTTC. It specifies CASSPGQGISYGYTF.

This chain uses TRBV24-1 with TRBJ1-5; 9 nucleotides align to TRBD1. After removal of 5 bases from V and 5 bases from J, the junction contained 0 bases not matched to a gene. There are 13 residues in the CDR3. Germline values: CDR1 KGHDR, CDR2 SFDVKD. The CDR3 reads CATSGTGDQPQHF. CDR3 sequence (DNA): TGTGCCACCAGTGGGACAGGGGATCAGCCCCAGCATTTT.

This CDR3 reads CASSLLQGTLSYEQYF. CDR3 bases: TGTGCCAGCAGCTTATTACAGGGAACCCTCTCCTACGAGCAGTACTTC. V usage is TRBV7-6 and J usage is TRBJ2-7, with D perhaps TRBD1 (6 bases). Germline V gene lookup returns CDR1 SGHVS and CDR2 FNYEAQ. CDR3 length equals 16 residues. The V and J ends lost 2 bases and 0 bases respectively, with 14 bases between them.

The gene calls are TRBV27 and TRBJ1-3; TRBD1 aligns across 9 bases. The V and J ends lost 6 bases and 2 bases, in that order; junction bases with no gene match: 2. The germline V gene encodes CDR1 MNHEY and CDR2 SMNVEV (reference sequence). The CDR3 consists of 14 residues. CDR3 bases: TGTGCCAGCAGGCGACAGGGGGCTGGAAACACCATATATTTT. It codes for CASRRQGAGNTIYF.

The chain couples TRBV3-1 (or the pseudogene TRBV3-2) to TRBJ2-1; the D is unclear. The CDR3 contains 17 residues. Between the trimmed V and J ends, which lost 1 base and 1 base, there was a span of 14 bases. The germline V gene encodes CDR1 LGHDT and CDR2 YNNKEL (reference sequence). This CDR3 is CASSQAEIGRSYNEQFF. The DNA of the CDR3 is TGTGCCAGCAGCCAAGCAGAGATTGGCAGGTCCTACAATGAGCAGTTCTTC.

The rearrangement uses TRBV5-1 and TRBJ1-3; D not resolved. The CDR3 consists of 17 residues. Trimming left V 3 bases short and J 0 bases short, with 16 bases between. Germline CDR1 reads SGHRS; CDR2 reads YFSETQ. The CDR3 DNA sequence: TGCGCCAGCAGCTCAGATATTATTGGGAGCTCTGGAAACACCATATATTTT. Amino acids: CASSSDIIGSSGNTIYF.

This chain joins TRBV7-2 and TRBJ2-7; 7 positions agree with TRBD2. V shed 5 bases and J 6 bases; nucleotides not matched to a gene: 13. CDR1 is SGHTA, CDR2 FQGNSA, per germline. The CDR3 sequence is 15 residues long. The CDR3 protein is CASSPSGAGYLEQYF. The CDR3 DNA follows: TGTGCCAGCAGCCCCAGTGGAGCGGGGTACCTCGAGCAGTACTTC.

The gene calls are TRBV19 and TRBJ1-2; no firm D call. This CDR3 spans 14 amino acids. Trimming pared 6 bases from V and 3 bases from J, leaving 14 bases between. CDR1 is LNHDA, CDR2 SQIVND, per germline (reference sequence). In DNA, the CDR3 is TGTGCCAGTAGCCCCGGGAGGGCCTACTATGGCTACACCTTC. Its translation is CASSPGRAYYGYTF.

V usage is TRBV10-3 and J usage is TRBJ2-5; 7 bases align to TRBD1. This CDR3 comprises 16 residues. Germline V gene sequence: CDR1 ENHRY, CDR2 SYGVKD. With V trimmed by 6 bases and J by 3 bases, 13 bases remained unmatched. This CDR3 reads CAIRGEPGQEKETQYF. CDR3 sequence (DNA): TGTGCCATCAGGGGGGAGCCTGGACAGGAAAAAGAGACCCAGTACTTC.

The V and J genes are TRBV19 and TRBJ1-2, with 8 bases lining up with TRBD1. This CDR3 has 12 residues. The germline CDR1 and CDR2 sequences are LNHDA and SQIVND (reference sequence). V lost 7 bases, J lost 6 bases, and 4 bases stayed unmatched. The CDR3: CASTGGGHGYTF. Here the CDR3 DNA reads TGTGCCAGTACAGGGGGCGGTCATGGCTACACCTTC.

The chain links TRBV7-9 to TRBJ1-2; possible D gene TRBD1, 6 bases. Germline CDR1 SEHNR, CDR2 FQNEAQ (reference sequence). There are 13 residues in the CDR3. V was clipped by 5 bases and J by 5 bases, with 12 bases between them. The CDR3 reads CASSRSTGYGYTF. The CDR3 coding sequence is TGTGCCAGCAGCAGAAGTACAGGGTATGGCTACACCTTC.

The V and J genes are TRBV10-3 and TRBJ2-7; weak D call: TRBD1 (6 bases). Germline lookup yields CDR1 ENHRY and CDR2 SYGVKD. V was clipped by 8 bases and J by 0 bases, with 8 bases between them. The length of the CDR3 is 12 residues. The DNA for the CDR3 is TGTGCCATCGGGGGCAGCTCCTACGAGCAGTACTTC. Translation: CAIGGSSYEQYF.

The chain joins TRBV6-5 to TRBJ1-6; D is undetermined. The CDR3 spans 13 residues. Trimming removed 2 bases at V and 10 bases at J, with 9 bases between. CDR1 and CDR2 (germline): MNHEY, SVGAGI. CDR3: CASSYDGNSPLHF. The CDR3 region has the DNA TGTGCCAGCAGTTACGACGGGAACTCACCCCTCCACTTT.

This chain connects TRBV7-3 to TRBJ1-1, with D hard to call. This CDR3 comprises 14 residues. V lost 3 bases to trimming and J lost 1 base, with 9 bases between them. CDR1 is SGHTA, CDR2 FQGTGA, per germline. CDR3 sequence (DNA): TGTGCCAGCAGCTTCTCTGGGAGGAACACTGAAGCTTTCTTT. This translates into CASSFSGRNTEAFF.

The chain combines TRBV12-5 with TRBJ1-2; 8 positions agree with TRBD1. With 2 bases clipped from V and 7 bases from J, the junction kept 12 bases outside the gene matches. The CDR3 is 16 residues long. CDR1 is LGHNT, CDR2 FRNRAP, per germline. The CDR3 protein is CASGLLWDRSLGGYTF. The CDR3 nucleotides read TGTGCTAGTGGTTTGCTTTGGGACAGGAGTCTAGGTGGCTACACCTTC.

The J gene is TRBJ1-5, the V gene TRBV5-5, with a tentative D call TRBD1 (6 bases). The V end was cut by 4 bases, the J end by 4 bases, with 12 bases between. Looked up from germline, CDR1 is SGHKS and CDR2 is YYEKEE (reference sequence). There are 14 residues in the CDR3. DNA of the CDR3: TGTGCCAGCAGCCCGGACAGCGATAATCAGCCCCAGCATTTT. Amino acid sequence: CASSPDSDNQPQHF.

V usage is TRBV9 and J usage is TRBJ1-1; D is undetermined. The V and J ends lost 2 bases and 1 base respectively, with 6 bases between them. Germline V lookup: CDR1 SGDLS, CDR2 YYNGEE. The CDR3 is made up of 13 amino acids. The CDR3 spells CASSVEGNTEAFF. In DNA form, the CDR3 reads TGTGCCAGCAGCGTCGAGGGGAACACTGAAGCTTTCTTT.

This sequence joins TRBV6-5 and TRBJ1-2; 10 nucleotides agree with TRBD1. Germline CDR1 and CDR2: MNHEY and SVGAGI. The CDR3 loop spans 15 amino acids. V was pared by 5 bases and J by 5 bases, with 8 bases of the junction left unmatched. The CDR3 reads CASSPVTGGWYGYTF. The CDR3 DNA reads as TGTGCCAGCAGTCCCGTGACAGGGGGCTGGTATGGCTACACCTTC.

The chain is built from TRBV13 and TRBJ2-3; TRBD2 matches at 11 bases. The CDR3 spans 17 residues. The J segment lost 4 bases and the V segment lost 2 bases, leaving 8 bases of the junction unmatched. Germline V CDR1 and CDR2: PRHDT, FYEKMQ (reference sequence). The CDR3 region has the DNA TGTGCCAGCAGCTTAAAATATACTAGCGGGGGTTCAGATACGCAGTATTTT. This translates into CASSLKYTSGGSDTQYF.

The chain's CDR3 is CSVRPGQEYEQYF. In DNA, the CDR3 is TGCAGCGTACGGCCGGGACAGGAGTACGAGCAGTACTTC. The rearrangement links TRBV29-1 to TRBJ2-7, with 8 nucleotides matching TRBD1. This CDR3 is built from 13 residues. The J segment lost 4 bases and the V segment lost 6 bases, leaving 8 bases of the junction unmatched. Germline CDR1 reads SQVTM; CDR2 reads ANQGSEA.

V usage is TRBV2 and J usage is TRBJ2-7, with D possibly TRBD2 on 6 matching bases. The germline CDR1 and CDR2 sequences are SNHLY and FYNNEI. The ends were cut back, 8 bases at V and 2 bases at J, with 19 bases in the middle. The CDR3 is 15 residues long. The CDR3 nucleotides read TGTGCCAGCCTCGCTGGAGGGACTTCGACCTACGAGCAGTACTTC. Translation: CASLAGGTSTYEQYF.

This clone turned up a few times. Other nucleotide sequences from this sample produce the same CDR3. The chain uses TRBV28 and TRBJ1-5; D remains ambiguous. The CDR3 runs to 14 residues. V gave up 1 base and J gave up 3 bases, with 7 bases separating them. Per the germline V gene, CDR1 is MDHEN and CDR2 is SYDVKM. The CDR3 sequence is CASSLSGSNQPQHF. DNA for the CDR3: TGTGCCAGCAGTTTATCGGGATCCAATCAGCCCCAGCATTTT.